The 6 T cell receptor beta chains in this list originate from one sample, sequenced in a study of blood T cell repertoires in COVID-19. Measured with immunoSEQ multiplex PCR; TCRdb has only the in-frame clones, and not every one. The data contain about 20,000 clones, 75% to 85% of them singletons. The material sequenced was peripheral blood. The receptor set was obtained from a man aged 80 or over with acute or convalescent COVID-19.

The chain carries TRBV7-6 and TRBJ2-1; D is possibly TRBD2 (6 bases). V gave up 2 bases and J gave up 0 bases, with 17 bases separating them. Germline V gene lookup returns CDR1 SGHVS and CDR2 FNYEAQ. This CDR3 spans 18 amino acids. The CDR3 reads CASSLPEGLPSSYNEQFF. The CDR3 DNA is TGTGCCAGCAGCTTACCCGAAGGACTACCTAGCTCCTACAATGAGCAGTTCTTC.

The chain links TRBV7-8 to TRBJ1-2, with D possibly being TRBD1 (6 bases). V lost 5 bases, J lost 11 bases, and 21 bases lay in between. The CDR3 contains 14 residues. The germline V gene encodes CDR1 SGHVS and CDR2 FQNEAQ. The CDR3 protein is CASSLLSRTADYTF. Written as DNA, the CDR3 is TGTGCCAGCAGCCTCCTTTCACGGACAGCAGATTACACCTTC.

The rearrangement joins TRBV6-6 to TRBJ2-3; 7 positions agree with TRBD2. With 8 bases clipped from V and 2 bases from J, the junction kept 4 bases outside the gene matches. Germline CDR1 and CDR2: MNHNY and SVGAGI (reference sequence). The CDR3 consists of 13 residues. CDR3 nucleotide sequence: TGTGCCAGCGAACGGGAGGTCACAGATACGCAGTATTTT. Its translation is CASEREVTDTQYF.

The V and J genes are TRBV14 and TRBJ2-3; 12 bases line up with TRBD2. The CDR3 runs 16 residues. CDR1 is SGHDN, CDR2 FVKESK, per germline. The V gene end was trimmed by 4 bases and the J gene end by 0 bases; junction bases not matched to a gene: 2. As DNA, the CDR3 is TGTGCCAGCAGCCCAGGACTAGCGGGGAGCACAGATACGCAGTATTTT. This encodes CASSPGLAGSTDTQYF.

The V call is TRBV5-1, the J call TRBJ1-1, with a possible D match to TRBD1 (5 bases). The V and J ends lost 7 bases and 4 bases respectively, with 14 bases between them. The CDR3 spans 13 residues. From germline, CDR1 is SGHRS and CDR2 YFSETQ. CDR3 nucleotide sequence: TGCGCCAGCGCTTGGGGGGAAGGCACTGAAGCTTTCTTT. This gives the protein CASAWGEGTEAFF.

The chain has TRBV16 and TRBJ1-1; D call uncertain. The CDR3 is made up of 13 amino acids. Germline V gene lookup returns CDR1 KGHSY and CDR2 FQNENV. Trimming left V 2 bases short and J 1 base short, with 5 bases between. CDR3 residues: CASSQEGNTEAFF. The CDR3 coding sequence is TGTGCCAGCAGCCAAGAGGGGAACACTGAAGCTTTCTTT. Looking up the rest from reference TRBV16 and TRBJ1-1 gives the full variable domain: GEEVAQTPKHLVRGEGQKAKLYCAPIKGHSYVFWYQQVLKNEFKFLISFQNENVFDETGMPKERFSAKCLPNSPCSLEIQATKLEDSAVYFCASSQEGNTEAFFGQGTRLTVV.